This TCR beta chain was identified during a study of shared T cell receptors in the human thymus. Only in-frame clones appear in the TCRdb table, and some are missing; sequencing was by immunoSEQ multiplex PCR. The table includes some 720,000 clones, around 87% detected once. The germline V gene has CDR1 SEHNR and CDR2 FQNEAQ (reference sequence). V dropped 5 bases and J dropped 7; count of bases not matched to a gene: 6. This CDR3 is built from 15 residues. A further study also used this sample, focusing on human thymus T cells. That paper notes: Corrective heart surgery yielded the resections from which the thymus tissue came. It looked as if thymic and blood repertoires used V and J genes in a biased way.

This chain links TRBV7-9 with TRBJ2-2; the match to TRBD2 covers 11 bases. The receptor was isolated from a boy in the first two years of life with a congenital heart defect. The sequencing input was thymocytes. The CDR3 region is CASSTRLAGNGELFF. The CDR3 nucleotides read TGTGCCAGCAGCACCCGACTAGCGGGGAACGGGGAGCTGTTTTTT.